This entry lists 26 T cell receptor beta chains sequenced from one sample in a study of T cell responses to AZD1222 COVID-19 vaccine. The repertoire was sequenced with immunoSEQ multiplex PCR; TCRdb's copy has only in-frame clones and lacks some. The table includes approximately 110,000 clones, 88% detected once. The specimen comprised peripheral blood, sampled on day 0 of MenACWY control vaccination. These receptor sequences come from an adult in good health.

This rearrangement joins TRBV9 to TRBJ2-1; TRBD1 is a possible D gene (5 bases). Trimming stripped 0 bases from V and 9 bases from J, with 16 bases between. Germline CDR1 is SGDLS and CDR2 is YYNGEE. CDR3 length: 15 residues. CDR3 coding DNA: TGTGCCAGCAGCGTAGAGGGTCAGGGTGTAGGTGAGCAGTTCTTC. Translation: CASSVEGQGVGEQFF.

This clone was seen once. J is TRBJ2-5 and V is TRBV7-9; possibly TRBD2 for D (6 bases). V lost 1 base, J lost 5 bases, and 14 bases lay in between. Germline CDR1 SEHNR, CDR2 FQNEAQ (reference sequence). CDR3 length: 15 residues. CDR3 in amino acids: CASSLVASRGETQYF. The DNA for the CDR3 is TGTGCCAGCAGCTTAGTGGCAAGCCGGGGGGAGACCCAGTACTTC.

The rearrangement joins TRBV6-2 or TRBV6-3 to TRBJ2-2; 8 bases line up with TRBD2. The CDR3 is made up of 15 amino acids. Germline CDR1 and CDR2: MNHEY and SVGEGT. Germline trimming cut 2 bases from V and 5 bases from J; bases unmatched to any gene: 4. CDR3 coding DNA: TGTGCCAGCAGTTACGGGGGCGGGAGGACCGGGGAGCTGTTTTTT. Protein: CASSYGGGRTGELFF.

This chain connects TRBV4-3 to TRBJ1-1, with TRBD1 matching 8 bases. Germline trimming cut 0 bases from V and 3 bases from J; bases unmatched to any gene: 6. Germline lookup yields CDR1 LGHNA and CDR2 YSLEER. The CDR3 has 16 amino acids. The CDR3 spells CASSQDGTGIDTEAFF. The CDR3 DNA reads as TGCGCCAGCAGCCAAGATGGGACAGGTATAGACACTGAAGCTTTCTTT.

The chain links TRBV19 to TRBJ1-2, with a possible D match to TRBD1 (6 bases). With 2 bases removed from V and 4 bases from J, the gap between germline ends came to 11 bases. Per the germline V gene, CDR1 is LNHDA and CDR2 is SQIVND (reference sequence). The CDR3 spans 14 residues. The CDR3 loop reads CASSIPTGAYGYTF. CDR3 sequence (DNA): TGTGCCAGTAGTATACCGACAGGAGCCTATGGCTACACCTTC.

This chain links TRBV20-1 with TRBJ2-5; D unclear. Germline CDR1 is DFQATT and CDR2 is SNEGSKA (reference sequence). This CDR3 has 12 residues. Trimming pared 3 bases from V and 3 bases from J, leaving 8 bases between. The CDR3 nucleotides are TGCAGTGCTAGTAGGCAAGAAGAGACCCAGTACTTC. The encoded protein is CSASRQEETQYF.

The chain couples TRBV11-2 to TRBJ2-2, with TRBD2 identical over 7 bases. Germline V gene sequence: CDR1 SGHAT, CDR2 FQNNGV. The CDR3 length is 16 residues. V shed 5 bases, J shed 4 bases, and the junction held 10 bases outside the gene matches. CDR3 sequence reads: CASSTLRGRATGELFF. As DNA, the CDR3 is TGTGCCAGCAGCACCTTGCGGGGGAGAGCCACCGGGGAGCTGTTTTTT.

V gene TRBV28 combines with J gene TRBJ1-5, with a tentative D call TRBD1 (6 bases). Trimming cost V 2 bases and J 1 base, with 18 bases left between them. Germline V gives CDR1 MDHEN, CDR2 SYDVKM. The CDR3 extends over 18 amino acids. CDR3 nucleotides: TGTGCCAGCAGTTTAAAGCGGAGGGGGTGGGAGAGCAATCAGCCCCAGCATTTT. Protein product: CASSLKRRGWESNQPQHF. Full variable domain (rest looked up from reference TRBV28 and TRBJ1-5): DVKVTQSSRYLVKRTGEKVFLECVQDMDHENMFWYRQDPGLGLRLIYFSYDVKMKEKGDIPEGYSVSREKKERFSLILESASTNQTSMYLCASSLKRRGWESNQPQHFGDGTRLSIL.

This clone is a singleton in its sample. The rearrangement uses TRBV19 and TRBJ1-5; D is ambiguous. CDR1 is LNHDA, CDR2 SQIVND, per germline (reference sequence). V gave up 3 bases and J gave up 0 bases, with 6 bases separating them. The CDR3 consists of 14 residues. CDR3 nucleotides: TGTGCCAGTAGTATCGGGTATAGCAATCAGCCCCAGCATTTT. Translated: CASSIGYSNQPQHF. Using reference TRBV19 and TRBJ1-5 for the parts outside the CDR3, the full variable domain is DGGITQSPKYLFRKEGQNVTLSCEQNLNHDAMYWYRQDPGQGLRLIYYSQIVNDFQKGDIAEGYSVSREKKESFPLTVTSAQKNPTAFYLCASSIGYSNQPQHFGDGTRLSIL.

This clone is a singleton in its sample. The chain links TRBV6-2 or TRBV6-3 to TRBJ1-3; D might be TRBD1 (5 bases). V shed 4 bases and J shed 7 bases, with 17 bases lying between them. Germline V gives CDR1 MNHEY, CDR2 SVGEGT. The CDR3 is 15 amino acids. The CDR3 reads CASSWGVITTNTIYF. CDR3 DNA sequence: TGTGCCAGCAGTTGGGGGGTGATTACGACGAACACCATATATTTT.

The V call is TRBV28, the J call TRBJ2-3; D is uncertain. Trimming removed 7 bases from V and 4 bases from J, with 0 bases in between. This CDR3 spans 9 amino acids. The germline gives CDR1 MDHEN, CDR2 SYDVKM. In DNA form, the CDR3 reads TGTGCCAGCACAGATACGCAGTATTTT. It yields the protein CASTDTQYF.

This chain connects TRBV28 to TRBJ2-1, with D possibly matching TRBD1 (6 bases). V gave up 11 bases and J gave up 1 base, with 21 bases separating them. Germline CDR1 and CDR2: MDHEN and SYDVKM. CDR3 length: 16 residues. The CDR3 spells CAHKRDITSSYNEQFF. The DNA for the CDR3 is TGTGCCCATAAACGGGACATCACATCTTCCTACAATGAGCAGTTCTTC.

The chain employs TRBV28 and TRBJ1-1; D is unclear. Germline lookup yields CDR1 MDHEN and CDR2 SYDVKM. V shed 4 bases and J shed 1 base, with 22 bases lying between them. The CDR3 covers 18 residues. CDR3 amino acids: CASSSSHPIGVGNTEAFF. For the CDR3, the DNA is TGTGCCAGCAGTTCATCACATCCTATTGGGGTAGGGAACACTGAAGCTTTCTTT.

This chain joins TRBV15 and TRBJ2-2; D not resolved. The V end was cut by 4 bases, the J end by 1 base, with 7 bases between. This CDR3 contains 14 residues. Germline V gives CDR1 LNHNV, CDR2 YYDKDF (reference sequence). The CDR3 nucleotides read TGTGCCACCAGCATTAACAGGAACACCGGGGAGCTGTTTTTT. It yields the protein CATSINRNTGELFF.

The chain carries TRBV15 and TRBJ1-4, with 8 bases that match TRBD1. Germline values: CDR1 LNHNV, CDR2 YYDKDF (reference sequence). This CDR3 has 12 residues. Germline trimming cut 3 bases from V and 11 bases from J; bases unmatched to any gene: 2. As DNA, the CDR3 is TGTGCCACCAGCAGCACAGGGGGGAAACTGTTTTTT. It codes for CATSSTGGKLFF.

V gene TRBV30 combines with J gene TRBJ2-7; a possible D gene is TRBD2 (6 bases). CDR1 and CDR2 from the germline V gene are GTSNPN and SVGIG (reference sequence). V was cut by 0 bases and J by 4 bases, with 16 bases left in between. There are 15 residues in the CDR3. The CDR3 protein is CAWSVGRGGEYEQYF. CDR3 DNA: TGTGCCTGGAGTGTTGGGCGGGGTGGGGAATACGAGCAGTACTTC.

This sequence joins TRBV5-5 and TRBJ1-3, with D maybe TRBD1 (6 bases). V was cut by 0 bases and J by 2 bases, with 9 bases left in between. Germline V gene lookup returns CDR1 SGHKS and CDR2 YYEKEE (reference sequence). The CDR3 spans 15 residues. The CDR3 DNA reads TGTGCCAGCAGCTTGGTTCCAGGGGCTGGAAACACCATATATTTT. The encoded protein is CASSLVPGAGNTIYF.

The rearrangement links TRBV9 to TRBJ1-3, with D maybe TRBD1 (6 bases). This CDR3 comprises 14 residues. Looked up from germline, CDR1 is SGDLS and CDR2 is YYNGEE. Trimming took 5 bases from V and 0 from J, leaving 9 bases between them. The chain's CDR3 is CASSPDSSGNTIYF. CDR3 nucleotide sequence: TGTGCCAGCAGTCCGGACAGCTCTGGAAACACCATATATTTT.

The chain carries TRBV7-2 and TRBJ2-5; D is uncertain. V shed 5 bases and J shed 1 base, with 14 bases lying between them. Germline values: CDR1 SGHTA, CDR2 FQGNSA. This CDR3 has 15 amino acids. The CDR3: CASSLTRTSQETQYF. DNA for the CDR3: TGTGCCAGCAGCCTCACCCGGACCTCCCAAGAGACCCAGTACTTC.

This sequence joins TRBV7-2 and TRBJ1-4; possibly TRBD1 for D (5 bases). Trimming left V 1 base short and J 0 bases short, with 9 bases between. CDR1 and CDR2 from the germline V gene are SGHTA and FQGNSA. This CDR3 has 16 amino acids. CDR3 region: CASSLDRSATNEKLFF. CDR3 nucleotide sequence: TGTGCCAGCAGCTTAGACAGGTCCGCAACTAATGAAAAACTGTTTTTT.

The chain is built from TRBV18 and TRBJ1-1; no reliable D call. Trimming pared 0 bases from V and 1 base from J, leaving 6 bases between. The CDR3 runs to 14 residues. CDR1 is KGHSH and CDR2 is LQKENI in the germline V gene. CDR3 protein: CASSPPYGNTEAFF. CDR3 DNA: TGTGCCAGCTCACCACCTTACGGGAACACTGAAGCTTTCTTT.

The genes are TRBV9 and TRBJ1-5, with D tentatively TRBD1 (6 bases). CDR1 is SGDLS and CDR2 is YYNGEE in the germline V gene. V was clipped by 0 bases and J by 3 bases, with 7 bases between them. The CDR3 covers 14 residues. The CDR3: CASSVGGPNQPQHF. The DNA of the CDR3 is TGTGCCAGCAGCGTAGGGGGGCCCAATCAGCCCCAGCATTTT. Using reference TRBV9 and TRBJ1-5 for the parts outside the CDR3, the full variable domain is DSGVTQTPKHLITATGQRVTLRCSPRSGDLSVYWYQQSLDQGLQFLIQYYNGEERAKGNILERFSAQQFPDLHSELNLSSLELGDSALYFCASSVGGPNQPQHFGDGTRLSIL.

The rearrangement joins TRBV2 to TRBJ2-5; no definite D call. The CDR3 loop spans 13 amino acids. Looked up from germline, CDR1 is SNHLY and CDR2 is FYNNEI. Trimming stripped 4 bases from V and 4 bases from J, with 10 bases between. The CDR3 sequence is CASSVERPETQYF. The CDR3 DNA reads as TGTGCCAGCAGTGTCGAGCGTCCAGAGACCCAGTACTTC.

V gene TRBV7-9 combines with J gene TRBJ2-7; D is uncertain. Trimming shortened V by 5 bases and J by 3 bases, and 11 bases separated the two germline ends. The germline CDR1 and CDR2 sequences are SEHNR and FQNEAQ (reference sequence). CDR3 length: 13 amino acids. Here the CDR3 reads CASSTPRGYEQYF. CDR3 bases: TGTGCCAGCAGCACCCCCAGAGGCTACGAGCAGTACTTC.

This clone was observed once. CDR3 protein: CASSQGRGMGANYGYTF. The CDR3 nucleotides are TGCGCCAGCAGCCAAGGTCGCGGGATGGGGGCTAACTATGGCTACACCTTC. The gene calls are TRBV4-1 and TRBJ1-2; the D gene is possibly TRBD1 (5 bases). The germline V gene has CDR1 MGHRA and CDR2 YSYEKL. Trimming pared 1 base from V and 0 bases from J, leaving 15 bases between. The CDR3 extends over 17 amino acids.

CDR3 loop: CASSPEQGKDNSPLHF. DNA of the CDR3: TGTGCCAGCAGCCCTGAACAGGGGAAAGATAATTCACCCCTCCACTTT. The V gene is TRBV28, the J gene TRBJ1-6; TRBD1 matches at 7 bases. The CDR3 totals 16 residues. V gave up 6 bases and J gave up 5 bases; unmatched junction bases: 10. In germline, CDR1 is MDHEN, CDR2 SYDVKM.